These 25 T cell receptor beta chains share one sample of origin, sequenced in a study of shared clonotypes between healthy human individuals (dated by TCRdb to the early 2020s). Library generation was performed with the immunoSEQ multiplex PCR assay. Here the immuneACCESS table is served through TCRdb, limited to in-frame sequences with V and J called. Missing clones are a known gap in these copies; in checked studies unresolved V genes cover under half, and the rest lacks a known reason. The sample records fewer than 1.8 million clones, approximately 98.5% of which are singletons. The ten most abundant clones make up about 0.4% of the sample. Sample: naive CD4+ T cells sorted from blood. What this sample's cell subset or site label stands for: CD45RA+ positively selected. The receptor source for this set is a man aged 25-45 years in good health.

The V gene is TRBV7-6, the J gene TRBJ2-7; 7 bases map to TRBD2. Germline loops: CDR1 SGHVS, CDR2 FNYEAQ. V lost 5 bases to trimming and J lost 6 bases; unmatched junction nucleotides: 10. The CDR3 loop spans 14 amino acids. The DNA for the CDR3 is TGTGCCAGCAGCCTCAATAGCGGGTTCGGCGAGCAGTACTTC. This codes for CASSLNSGFGEQYF.

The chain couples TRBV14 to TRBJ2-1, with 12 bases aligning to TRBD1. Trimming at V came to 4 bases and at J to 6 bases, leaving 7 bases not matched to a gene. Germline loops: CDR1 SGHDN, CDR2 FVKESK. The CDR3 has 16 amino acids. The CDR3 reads CASSLRGQGAFNEQFF. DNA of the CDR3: TGTGCCAGCAGCCTCAGGGGACAGGGGGCCTTCAATGAGCAGTTCTTC.

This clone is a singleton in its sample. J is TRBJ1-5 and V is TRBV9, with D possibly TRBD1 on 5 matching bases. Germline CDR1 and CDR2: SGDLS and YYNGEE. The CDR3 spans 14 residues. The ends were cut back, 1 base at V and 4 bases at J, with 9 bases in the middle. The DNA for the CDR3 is TGTGCCAGCAGCGTATGGACACGGAATCAGCCCCAGCATTTT. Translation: CASSVWTRNQPQHF.

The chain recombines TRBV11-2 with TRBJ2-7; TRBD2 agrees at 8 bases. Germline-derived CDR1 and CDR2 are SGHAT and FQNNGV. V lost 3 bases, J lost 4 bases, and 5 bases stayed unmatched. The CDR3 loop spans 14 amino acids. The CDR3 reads CASSFGTSRYEQYF. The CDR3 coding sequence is TGTGCCAGCAGCTTCGGGACTAGTCGGTACGAGCAGTACTTC.

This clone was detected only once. CDR3 loop: CASSVSAVADEKLFF. CDR3 nucleotides: TGTGCCAGCAGCGTATCGGCCGTAGCTGATGAAAAACTGTTTTTT. The V call is TRBV9, the J call TRBJ1-4, with D uncertain. Germline-derived CDR1 and CDR2 are SGDLS and YYNGEE. This CDR3 region has 15 residues. V was shortened by 1 base and J by 6 bases, with 13 bases between the two germline ends.

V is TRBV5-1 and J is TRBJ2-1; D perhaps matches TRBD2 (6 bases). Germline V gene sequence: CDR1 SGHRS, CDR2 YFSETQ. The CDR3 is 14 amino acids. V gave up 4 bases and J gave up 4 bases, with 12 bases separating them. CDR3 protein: CASSDSTSYNEQFF. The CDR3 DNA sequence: TGCGCCAGCAGCGATTCGACTAGTTACAATGAGCAGTTCTTC.

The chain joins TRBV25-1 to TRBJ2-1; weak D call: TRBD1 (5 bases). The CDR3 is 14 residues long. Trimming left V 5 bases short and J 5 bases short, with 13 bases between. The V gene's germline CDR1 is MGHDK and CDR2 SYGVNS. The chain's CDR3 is CASSPRQYNNEQFF. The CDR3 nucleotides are TGTGCCAGCAGTCCACGACAGTACAACAATGAGCAGTTCTTC.

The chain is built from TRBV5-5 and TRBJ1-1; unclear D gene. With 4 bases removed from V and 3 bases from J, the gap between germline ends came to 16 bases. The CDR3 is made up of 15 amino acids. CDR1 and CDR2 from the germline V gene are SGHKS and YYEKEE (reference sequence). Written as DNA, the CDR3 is TGTGCCAGCAGCCTTTTGTGGGCTGGGGACACTGAAGCTTTCTTT. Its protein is CASSLLWAGDTEAFF. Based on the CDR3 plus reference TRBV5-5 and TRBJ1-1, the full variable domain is DAGVTQSPTHLIKTRGQQVTLRCSPISGHKSVSWYQQVLGQGPQFIFQYYEKEERGRGNFPDRFSARQFPNYSSELNVNALLLGDSALYLCASSLLWAGDTEAFFGQGTRLTVV.

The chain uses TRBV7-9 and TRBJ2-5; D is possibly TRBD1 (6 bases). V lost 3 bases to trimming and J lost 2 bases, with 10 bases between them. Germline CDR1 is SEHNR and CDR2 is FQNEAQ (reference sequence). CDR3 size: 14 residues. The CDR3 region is CASSFVRGQETQYF. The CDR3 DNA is TGTGCCAGCAGCTTTGTCAGGGGACAAGAGACCCAGTACTTC. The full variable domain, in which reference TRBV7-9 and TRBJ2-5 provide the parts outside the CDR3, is DTGVSQNPRHKITKRGQNVTFRCDPISEHNRLYWYRQTLGQGPEFLTYFQNEAQLEKSRLLSDRFSAERPKGSFSTLEIQRTEQGDSAMYLCASSFVRGQETQYFGPGTRLLVL.

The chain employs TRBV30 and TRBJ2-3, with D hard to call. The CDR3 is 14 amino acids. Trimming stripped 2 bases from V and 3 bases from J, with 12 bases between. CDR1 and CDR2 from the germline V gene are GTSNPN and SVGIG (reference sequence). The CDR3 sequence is CAWSQKMITDTQYF. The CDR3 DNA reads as TGTGCCTGGAGTCAAAAAATGATTACAGATACGCAGTATTTT.

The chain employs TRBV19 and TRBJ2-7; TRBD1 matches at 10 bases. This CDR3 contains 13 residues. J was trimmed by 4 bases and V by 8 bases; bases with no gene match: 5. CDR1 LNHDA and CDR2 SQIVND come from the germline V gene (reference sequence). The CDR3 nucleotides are TGTGCCAGTGGGACAGGGGTTCTGTACGAGCAGTACTTC. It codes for CASGTGVLYEQYF.

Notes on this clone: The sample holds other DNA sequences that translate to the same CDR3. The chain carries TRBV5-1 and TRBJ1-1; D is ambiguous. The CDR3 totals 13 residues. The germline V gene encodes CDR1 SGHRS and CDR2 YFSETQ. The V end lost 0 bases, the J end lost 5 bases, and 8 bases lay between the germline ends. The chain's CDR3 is CASSLEVGTEAFF. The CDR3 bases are TGCGCCAGCAGCTTGGAAGTGGGTACTGAAGCTTTCTTT.

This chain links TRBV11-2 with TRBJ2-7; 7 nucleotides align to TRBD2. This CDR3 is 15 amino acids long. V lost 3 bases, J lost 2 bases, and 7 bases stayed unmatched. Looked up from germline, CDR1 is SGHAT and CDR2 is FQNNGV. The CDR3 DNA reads TGTGCCAGCAGCTTCGGAGCGGGAAACGCCTACGAGCAGTACTTC. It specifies CASSFGAGNAYEQYF. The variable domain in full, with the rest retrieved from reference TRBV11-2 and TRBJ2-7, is EAGVAQSPRYKIIEKRQSVAFWCNPISGHATLYWYQQILGQGPKLLIQFQNNGVVDDSQLPKDRFSAERLKGVDSTLKIQPAKLEDSAVYLCASSFGAGNAYEQYFGPGTRLTVT.

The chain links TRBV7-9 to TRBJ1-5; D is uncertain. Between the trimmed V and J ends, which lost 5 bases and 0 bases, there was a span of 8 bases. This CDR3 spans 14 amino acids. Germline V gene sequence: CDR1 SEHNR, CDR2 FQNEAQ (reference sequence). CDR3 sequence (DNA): TGTGCCAGCAGCACGGGGAATAGCAATCAGCCCCAGCATTTT. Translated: CASSTGNSNQPQHF.

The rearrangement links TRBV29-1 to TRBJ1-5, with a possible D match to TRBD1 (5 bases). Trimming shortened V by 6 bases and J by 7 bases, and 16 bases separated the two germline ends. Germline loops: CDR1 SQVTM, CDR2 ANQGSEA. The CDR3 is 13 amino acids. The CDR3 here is CSVRWGNGQPQHF. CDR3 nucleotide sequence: TGCAGCGTGAGGTGGGGGAATGGGCAGCCCCAGCATTTT. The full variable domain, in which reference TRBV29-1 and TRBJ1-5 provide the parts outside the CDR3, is SAVISQKPSRDICQRGTSLTIQCQVDSQVTMMFWYRQQPGQSLTLIATANQGSEATYESGFVIDKFPISRPNLTFSTLTVSNMSPEDSSIYLCSVRWGNGQPQHFGDGTRLSIL.

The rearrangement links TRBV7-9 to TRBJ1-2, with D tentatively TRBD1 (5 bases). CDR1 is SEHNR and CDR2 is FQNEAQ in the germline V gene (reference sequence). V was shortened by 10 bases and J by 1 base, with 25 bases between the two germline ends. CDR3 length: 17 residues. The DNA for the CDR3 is TGTGCCAATCAAAACCGGGACCGGCACCTTGGTAACTATGGCTACACCTTC. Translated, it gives CANQNRDRHLGNYGYTF.

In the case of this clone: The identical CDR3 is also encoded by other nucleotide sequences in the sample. CDR3 bases: TGTGCCAGCAGTCTAGATAGCAATCAGCCCCAGCATTTT. The encoded protein is CASSLDSNQPQHF. This chain joins TRBV6-4 and TRBJ1-5, with D hard to call. Germline V lookup: CDR1 MRHNA, CDR2 SNTAGT. This CDR3 is built from 13 residues. V was clipped by 5 bases and J by 0 bases, with 5 bases between them.

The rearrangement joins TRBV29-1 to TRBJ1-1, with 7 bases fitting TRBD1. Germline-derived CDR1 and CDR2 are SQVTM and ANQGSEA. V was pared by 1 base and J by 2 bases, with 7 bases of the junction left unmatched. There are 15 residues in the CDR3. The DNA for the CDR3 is TGCAGCGTTGAAGTGAGGGGGCAACTAAACACTGAAGCTTTCTTT. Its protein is CSVEVRGQLNTEAFF.

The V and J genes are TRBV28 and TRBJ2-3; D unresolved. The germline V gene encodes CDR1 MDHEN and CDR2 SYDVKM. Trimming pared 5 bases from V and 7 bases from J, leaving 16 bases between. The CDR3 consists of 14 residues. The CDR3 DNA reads TGTGCCAGCAGTATTACCAAACGGATCTATACGCAGTATTTT. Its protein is CASSITKRIYTQYF.

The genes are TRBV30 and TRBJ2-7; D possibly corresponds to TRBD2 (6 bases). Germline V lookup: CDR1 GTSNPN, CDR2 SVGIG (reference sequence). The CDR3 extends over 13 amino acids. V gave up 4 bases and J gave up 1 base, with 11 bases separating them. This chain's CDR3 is CAWMTGLSYEQYF. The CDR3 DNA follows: TGTGCCTGGATGACGGGACTGTCCTACGAGCAGTACTTC.

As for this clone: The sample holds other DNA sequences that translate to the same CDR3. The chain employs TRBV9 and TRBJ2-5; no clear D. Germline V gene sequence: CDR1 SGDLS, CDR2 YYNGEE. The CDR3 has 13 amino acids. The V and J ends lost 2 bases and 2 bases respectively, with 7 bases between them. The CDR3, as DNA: TGTGCCAGCAGCGTCGGACCACAAGAGACCCAGTACTTC. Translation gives CASSVGPQETQYF.

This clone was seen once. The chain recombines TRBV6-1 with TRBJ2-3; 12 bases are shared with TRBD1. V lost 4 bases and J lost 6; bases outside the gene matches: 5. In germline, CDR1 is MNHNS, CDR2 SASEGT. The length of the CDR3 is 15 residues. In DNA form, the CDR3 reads TGTGCCAGCAGTGGGGGGACAGGGGGCTTGGATACGCAGTATTTT. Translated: CASSGGTGGLDTQYF.

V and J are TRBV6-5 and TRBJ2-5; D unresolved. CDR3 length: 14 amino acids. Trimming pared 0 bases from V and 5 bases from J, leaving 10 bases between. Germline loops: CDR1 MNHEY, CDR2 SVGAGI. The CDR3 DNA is TGTGCCAGCAGTTACTCGGGCAGGTTGGAGACCCAGTACTTC. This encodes CASSYSGRLETQYF.

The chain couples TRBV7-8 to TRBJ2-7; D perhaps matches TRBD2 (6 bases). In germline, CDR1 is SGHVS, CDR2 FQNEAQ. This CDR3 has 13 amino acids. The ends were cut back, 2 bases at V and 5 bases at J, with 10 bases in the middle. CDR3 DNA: TGTGCCAGCAGCTTATCGGGGGTCAACGAGCAGTACTTC. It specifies CASSLSGVNEQYF.

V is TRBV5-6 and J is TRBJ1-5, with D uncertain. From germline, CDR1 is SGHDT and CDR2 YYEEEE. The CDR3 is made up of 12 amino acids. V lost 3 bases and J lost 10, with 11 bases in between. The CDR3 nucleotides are TGTGCCAGCAGCTCCACTGGTGATCCCCAGCATTTT. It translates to CASSSTGDPQHF.